The 20 T cell receptor beta chains given below trace back to one sample, sequenced in a study of T cells in Graves' hyperthyroidism and ophthalmopathy. Using RNA transcripts as the source, TCR beta CDR3 regions were amplified. RT-PCR in the first round (using the HTBI primer set) targeted the TCR CDR3. TCRdb re-called the multiplex PCR reads with MiXCR, one entry per CDR3 protein. Of about 530,000 distinct CDR3 sequences listed, under 20% were seen once; the top ten hold around 17%. Specimen: blood. The receptors stem from a woman aged 18-29 years with Graves' ophthalmopathy.

The chain has TRBV27 and TRBJ2-2; maybe TRBD2 (7 bases). The CDR3 extends over 16 amino acids. CDR1 and CDR2 from the germline V gene are MNHEY and SMNVEV (reference sequence). V lost 6 bases, J lost 0 bases, and 14 bases lay in between. Written as DNA, the CDR3 is TGTGCCAGCAGCCCTAGGGGGGGCGCGAACACCGGGGAGCTGTTTTTT. This translates into CASSPRGGANTGELFF.

Ten or more counts support this clonotype. This sequence joins TRBV7-3 and TRBJ2-7; tentative D call: TRBD2 (6 bases). With 8 bases removed from V and 5 bases from J, the gap between germline ends came to 10 bases. This CDR3 contains 11 residues. CDR1 SGHTA and CDR2 FQGTGA come from the germline V gene. The CDR3: CASSEGNEQYF. The CDR3 nucleotides are TGTGCCAGCTCGGAGGGGAACGAGCAGTACTTC.

J is TRBJ2-7 and V is TRBV25-1; TRBD1 agrees at 11 bases. Per the germline V gene, CDR1 is MGHDK and CDR2 is SYGVNS. The CDR3 loop spans 17 amino acids. After removal of 1 base from V and 4 bases from J, the junction contained 9 bases not matched to a gene. CDR3 sequence reads: CASSESSLRDRGYEQYF. The DNA for the CDR3 is TGTGCCAGCAGTGAATCAAGCCTCCGGGACAGGGGGTACGAGCAGTACTTC.

The chain is built from TRBV13 and TRBJ2-7, with 10 positions matching TRBD2. Germline-derived CDR1 and CDR2 are PRHDT and FYEKMQ (reference sequence). With 5 bases clipped from V and 3 bases from J, the junction kept 10 bases outside the gene matches. This CDR3 is 16 amino acids long. This CDR3 reads CASSTTTSGPFYEQYF. In nucleotides, the CDR3 is TGTGCCAGCAGCACAACGACTAGCGGGCCTTTCTACGAGCAGTACTTC.

This clonotype came up a few times. The rearrangement joins TRBV19 to TRBJ2-2; D not certain. Deletions cut 4 bases from V and 4 bases from J, with 10 bases between. The CDR3 has 14 amino acids. Per germline, CDR1 LNHDA and CDR2 SQIVND (reference sequence). The CDR3 nucleotides read TGTGCCAGTAGTACATGGGATCGCACCGGGGAGCTGTTTTTT. It yields the protein CASSTWDRTGELFF.

With respect to this clonotype: This sequence may be a read error, since a much larger clone differs from it by one base. The chain links TRBV6-1 to TRBJ2-5; the match to TRBD1 covers 8 bases. CDR1 and CDR2 from the germline V gene are MNHNS and SASEGT. V lost 5 bases and J lost 3; bases outside the gene matches: 8. This CDR3 is 15 amino acids long. The CDR3 protein is CASSRQGKVKETQYF. The CDR3 bases are TGTGCCAGCAGTAGACAGGGGAAGGTCAAAGAGACCCAGTACTTC.

The V call is TRBV9, the J call TRBJ1-1; D is ambiguous. The CDR3 sequence is 13 residues long. CDR1 is SGDLS and CDR2 is YYNGEE in the germline V gene. V lost 2 bases, J lost 7 bases, and 12 bases lay in between. CDR3 nucleotide sequence: TGTGCCAGCAGCGTCGAACTAGGGATTGAAGCTTTCTTT. The encoded protein is CASSVELGIEAFF. The complete variable domain, with remaining parts taken from reference TRBV9 and TRBJ1-1, reads DSGVTQTPKHLITATGQRVTLRCSPRSGDLSVYWYQQSLDQGLQFLIQYYNGEERAKGNILERFSAQQFPDLHSELNLSSLELGDSALYFCASSVELGIEAFFGQGTRLTVV.

This clonotype was recorded only once. A junction boundary mismatches the germline segment, possibly from a read error. The chain links TRBV13 to TRBJ2-2, with no clear D. The CDR3 covers 13 residues. From germline, CDR1 is PRHDT and CDR2 FYEKMQ (reference sequence). CDR3 in amino acids: CVSLEPNTGELFF. As DNA, the CDR3 is TGTGTCAGCCTCGAACCGAACACCGGGGAGCTGTTTTTT.

This chain connects TRBV4-1 to TRBJ1-5; D gene uncertain. V gave up 0 bases and J gave up 0 bases, with 6 bases separating them. The CDR3 extends over 15 amino acids. The germline gives CDR1 MGHRA, CDR2 YSYEKL. The CDR3 is CASSQDVNSNQPQHF. The DNA for the CDR3 is TGCGCCAGCAGCCAAGACGTGAATAGCAATCAGCCCCAGCATTTT.

This clonotype has just a few counts. V gene TRBV6-5 combines with J gene TRBJ2-1, with 8 bases aligning to TRBD2. Per germline, CDR1 MNHEY and CDR2 SVGAGI. The CDR3 covers 22 residues. With 0 bases clipped from V and 0 bases from J, the junction kept 19 bases outside the gene matches. The CDR3 nucleotides read TGTGCCAGCAGTTACTCTCCGCCTTGGCTAGCGGGTGTACCGCCCTCCTACAATGAGCAGTTCTTC. This sequence encodes CASSYSPPWLAGVPPSYNEQFF.

V is TRBV7-6 and J is TRBJ2-5; D is unresolved. CDR1 and CDR2 from the germline V gene are SGHVS and FNYEAQ. Between the trimmed V and J ends, which lost 2 bases and 3 bases, there was a span of 7 bases. The length of the CDR3 is 13 residues. The CDR3 sequence: CASSLIVKETQYF. As DNA, the CDR3 is TGTGCCAGCAGCTTAATTGTAAAAGAGACCCAGTACTTC.

This clonotype has more than one count but fewer than ten. The genes are TRBV4-2 and TRBJ2-3; TRBD2 aligns across 12 bases. After removal of 4 bases from V and 3 bases from J, the junction contained 11 bases not matched to a gene. CDR3 length equals 18 residues. Germline lookup yields CDR1 LGHNA and CDR2 YNFKEQ. The CDR3 DNA sequence: TGTGCCAGCAGCCCACTAGCGGGGGGCGCCGGGGGGACAGATACGCAGTATTTT. It is translated as CASSPLAGGAGGTDTQYF.

In its sample, this clonotype was seen many times. The CDR3 DNA reads as TGTGCCAGCAGCGTAGACGCTAGCGGGGGTGACAATGAGCAGTTCTTC. The encoded protein is CASSVDASGGDNEQFF. The chain joins TRBV9 to TRBJ2-1; 10 nucleotides line up with TRBD2. The germline CDR1 and CDR2 sequences are SGDLS and YYNGEE. The CDR3 extends over 16 amino acids. V lost 0 bases, J lost 5 bases, and 5 bases stayed unmatched.

There are a few counts of this clonotype. This chain uses TRBV28 with TRBJ1-6; D gene ambiguous. The CDR3 has 16 residues. Germline V CDR1 and CDR2: MDHEN, SYDVKM. The ends were cut back, 5 bases at V and 2 bases at J, with 13 bases in the middle. The CDR3 coding sequence is TGTGCCAGCAGTAATGGAAGGGAAACCTATAATTCACCCCTCCACTTT. It encodes CASSNGRETYNSPLHF.

The rearrangement uses TRBV19 and TRBJ1-5; D call uncertain. This CDR3 has 15 amino acids. V lost 1 base and J lost 9, with 16 bases in between. Germline assignment: CDR1 LNHDA and CDR2 SQIVND (reference sequence). The CDR3 DNA reads TGTGCCAGTAGTATAGTGGAAATCACGCTGTGGCCCCAGCATTTT. It encodes CASSIVEITLWPQHF.

V usage is TRBV20-1 and J usage is TRBJ1-5; possibly TRBD1 for D (5 bases). CDR1 DFQATT and CDR2 SNEGSKA come from the germline V gene (reference sequence). With 7 bases removed from V and 4 bases from J, the gap between germline ends came to 14 bases. This CDR3 is built from 13 residues. CDR3 residues: CSVDGQGNQPQHF. CDR3 nucleotide sequence: TGCAGTGTGGACGGGCAGGGAAATCAGCCCCAGCATTTT.

This clonotype was seen more than once but under ten times. This could be a read error, since a much larger clone is one nucleotide away. The CDR3 loop is CASSLQDSGYTF. The CDR3 nucleotides read TGTGCCAGCAGCCTCCAAGACAGTGGCTACACCTTC. The chain has TRBV11-2 and TRBJ1-2, with D tentatively TRBD1 (5 bases). Germline V gene lookup returns CDR1 SGHAT and CDR2 FQNNGV. V dropped 5 bases and J dropped 7 bases, with 11 bases sitting between them. The CDR3 spans 12 residues.

This clonotype was detected only a few times. CDR3 amino acids: CATLPGVNNSPLHF. Written as DNA, the CDR3 is TGTGCCACCCTACCAGGGGTTAATAATTCACCCCTCCACTTT. The chain links TRBV2 to TRBJ1-6; D is perhaps TRBD1 (6 bases). Trimming shortened V by 10 bases and J by 5 bases, and 15 bases separated the two germline ends. The germline gives CDR1 SNHLY, CDR2 FYNNEI. CDR3 length: 14 amino acids.

The gene calls are TRBV10-3 and TRBJ2-1, with 9 bases lining up with TRBD1. Germline V gene data show CDR1 as ENHRY and CDR2 as SYGVKD. Trimming removed 6 bases from V and 7 bases from J; junction bases left unmatched: 7. CDR3 length: 14 amino acids. CDR3 sequence: CAISPGQGVNEQFF. The CDR3 nucleotides are TGTGCCATCAGCCCGGGACAGGGAGTAAATGAGCAGTTCTTC.

This clonotype was counted at least ten times. The V gene is TRBV28, the J gene TRBJ2-7; D remains ambiguous. The germline V gene has CDR1 MDHEN and CDR2 SYDVKM. The CDR3 is 13 amino acids. V lost 3 bases, J lost 6 bases, and 12 bases lay in between. The CDR3, as DNA: TGTGCCAGCAGTTTTCCCGAGGTTGGCGAGCAGTACTTC. This encodes CASSFPEVGEQYF. The full variable domain, in which reference TRBV28 and TRBJ2-7 provide the parts outside the CDR3, is DVKVTQSSRYLVKRTGEKVFLECVQDMDHENMFWYRQDPGLGLRLIYFSYDVKMKEKGDIPEGYSVSREKKERFSLILESASTNQTSMYLCASSFPEVGEQYFGPGTRLTVT.